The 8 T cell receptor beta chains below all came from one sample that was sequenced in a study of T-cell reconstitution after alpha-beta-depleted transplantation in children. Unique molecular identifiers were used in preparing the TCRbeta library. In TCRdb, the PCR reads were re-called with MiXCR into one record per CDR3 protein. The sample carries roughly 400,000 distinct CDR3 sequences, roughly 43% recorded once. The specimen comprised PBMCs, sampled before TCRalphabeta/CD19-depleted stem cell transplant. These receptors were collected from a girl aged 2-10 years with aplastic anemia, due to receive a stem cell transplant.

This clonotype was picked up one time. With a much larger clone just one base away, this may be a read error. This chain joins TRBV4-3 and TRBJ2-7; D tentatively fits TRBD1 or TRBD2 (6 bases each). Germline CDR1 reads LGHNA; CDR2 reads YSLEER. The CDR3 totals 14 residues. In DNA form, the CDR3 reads TGCGCCAGCAGCCAAGCTACGGCCGGGGGCGAGCAGTGCTTC. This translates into CASSQATAGGEQCF.

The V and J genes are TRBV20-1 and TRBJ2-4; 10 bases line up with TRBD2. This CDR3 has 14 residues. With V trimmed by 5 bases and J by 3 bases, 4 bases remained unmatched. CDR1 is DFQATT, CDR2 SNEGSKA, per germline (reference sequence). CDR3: CSAPGLAYKNIQYF. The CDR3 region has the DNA TGCAGTGCTCCGGGACTAGCGTACAAAAACATTCAGTACTTC.

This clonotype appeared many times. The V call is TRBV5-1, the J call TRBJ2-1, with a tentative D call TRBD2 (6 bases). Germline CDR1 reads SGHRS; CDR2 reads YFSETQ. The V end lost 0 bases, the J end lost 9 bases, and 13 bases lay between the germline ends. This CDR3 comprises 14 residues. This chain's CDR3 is CASSLDLATGEQFF. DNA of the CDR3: TGCGCCAGCAGCTTGGACCTAGCGACTGGTGAGCAGTTCTTC. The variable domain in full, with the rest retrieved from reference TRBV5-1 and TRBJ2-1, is KAGVTQTPRYLIKTRGQQVTLSCSPISGHRSVSWYQQTPGQGLQFLFEYFSETQRNKGNFPGRFSGRQFSNSRSEMNVSTLELGDSALYLCASSLDLATGEQFFGPGTRLTVL.

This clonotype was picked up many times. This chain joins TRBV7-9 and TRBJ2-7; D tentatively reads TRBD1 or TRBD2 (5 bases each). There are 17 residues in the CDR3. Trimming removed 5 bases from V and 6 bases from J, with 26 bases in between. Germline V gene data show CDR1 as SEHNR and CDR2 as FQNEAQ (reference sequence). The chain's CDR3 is CASSPPPGGEVLAEQYF. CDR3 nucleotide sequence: TGTGCCAGCAGCCCTCCCCCTGGGGGAGAAGTACTGGCCGAGCAGTACTTC.

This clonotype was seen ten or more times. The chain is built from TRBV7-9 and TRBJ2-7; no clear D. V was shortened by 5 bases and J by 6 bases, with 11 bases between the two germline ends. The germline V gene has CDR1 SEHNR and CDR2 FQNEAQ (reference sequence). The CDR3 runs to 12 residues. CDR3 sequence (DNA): TGTGCCAGCAGCCTTGAAAGGCTCGAGCAGTACTTC. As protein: CASSLERLEQYF.

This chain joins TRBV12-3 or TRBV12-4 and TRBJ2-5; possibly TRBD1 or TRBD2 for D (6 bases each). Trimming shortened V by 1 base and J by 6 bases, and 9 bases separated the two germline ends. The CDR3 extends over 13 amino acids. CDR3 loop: CASSLVGGQTQYF. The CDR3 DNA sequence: TGTGCCAGCAGTTTAGTGGGGGGCCAGACCCAGTACTTC.

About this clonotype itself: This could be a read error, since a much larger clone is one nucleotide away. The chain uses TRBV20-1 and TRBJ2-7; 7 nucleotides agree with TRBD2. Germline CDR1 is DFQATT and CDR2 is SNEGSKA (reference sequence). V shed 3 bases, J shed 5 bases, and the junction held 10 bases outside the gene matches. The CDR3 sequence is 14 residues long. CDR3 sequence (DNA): TGCAGTGCTAGTTGGGGGGGAAAGGTTAACGAGCAGTACTTC. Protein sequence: CSASWGGKVNEQYF.

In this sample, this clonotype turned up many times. The CDR3 coding sequence is TGTGCCAGCAGTCCGCAAGCGGGGCTAGCCAAAAACATTCAGTACTTC. It is translated as CASSPQAGLAKNIQYF. This sequence joins TRBV6-1 and TRBJ2-4; 7 positions match TRBD2. Germline CDR1 MNHNS, CDR2 SASEGT. CDR3 size: 16 residues. V lost 5 bases, J lost 0 bases, and 7 bases stayed unmatched.